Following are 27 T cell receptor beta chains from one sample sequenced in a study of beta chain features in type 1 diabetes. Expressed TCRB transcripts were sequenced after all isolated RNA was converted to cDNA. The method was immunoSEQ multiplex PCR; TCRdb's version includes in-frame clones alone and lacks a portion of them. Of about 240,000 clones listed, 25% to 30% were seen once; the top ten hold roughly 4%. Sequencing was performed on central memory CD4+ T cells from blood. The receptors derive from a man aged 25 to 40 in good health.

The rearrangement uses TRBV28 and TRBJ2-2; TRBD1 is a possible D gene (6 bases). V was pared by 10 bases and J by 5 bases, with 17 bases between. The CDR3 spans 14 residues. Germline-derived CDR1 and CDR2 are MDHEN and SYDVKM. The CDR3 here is CAIQDTGRTGELFF. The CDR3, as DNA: TGTGCCATCCAGGATACAGGGCGAACCGGGGAGCTGTTTTTT.

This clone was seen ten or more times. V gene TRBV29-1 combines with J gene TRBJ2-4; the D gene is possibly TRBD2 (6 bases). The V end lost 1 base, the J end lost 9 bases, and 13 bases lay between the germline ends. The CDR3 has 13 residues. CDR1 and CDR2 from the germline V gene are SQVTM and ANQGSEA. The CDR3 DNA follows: TGCAGCGTTGAAGGGGACTCCCACGTCATTCAGTACTTC. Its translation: CSVEGDSHVIQYF.

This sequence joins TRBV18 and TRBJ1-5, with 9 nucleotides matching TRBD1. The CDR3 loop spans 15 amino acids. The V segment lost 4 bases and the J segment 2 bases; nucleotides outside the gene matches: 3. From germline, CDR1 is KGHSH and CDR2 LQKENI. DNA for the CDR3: TGTGCCAGCTCACGGACAGGGGAAGGCAATCAGCCCCAGCATTTT. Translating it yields CASSRTGEGNQPQHF. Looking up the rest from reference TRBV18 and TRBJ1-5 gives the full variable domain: NAGVMQNPRHLVRRRGQEARLRCSPMKGHSHVYWYRQLPEEGLKFMVYLQKENIIDESGMPKERFSAEFPKEGPSILRIQQVVRGDSAAYFCASSRTGEGNQPQHFGDGTRLSIL.

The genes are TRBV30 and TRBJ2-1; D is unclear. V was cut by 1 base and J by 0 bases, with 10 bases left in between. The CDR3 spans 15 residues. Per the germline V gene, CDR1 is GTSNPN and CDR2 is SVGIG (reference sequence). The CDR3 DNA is TGTGCCTGGAGTGATTTTAGCTCCTCCTACAATGAGCAGTTCTTC. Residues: CAWSDFSSSYNEQFF.

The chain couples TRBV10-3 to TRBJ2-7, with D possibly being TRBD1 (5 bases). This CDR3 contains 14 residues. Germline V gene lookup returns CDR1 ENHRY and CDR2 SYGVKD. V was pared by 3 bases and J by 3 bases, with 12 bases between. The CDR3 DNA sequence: TGTGCCATCAGTGAAAACAGGAGAGACTACGAGCAGTACTTC. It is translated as CAISENRRDYEQYF.

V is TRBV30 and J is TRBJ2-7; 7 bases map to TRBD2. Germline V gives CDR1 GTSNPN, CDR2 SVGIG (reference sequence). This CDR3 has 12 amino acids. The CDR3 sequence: CAWSVGLAEPQV. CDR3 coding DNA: TGTGCCTGGAGTGTAGGGCTAGCGGAGCCCCAGGTC.

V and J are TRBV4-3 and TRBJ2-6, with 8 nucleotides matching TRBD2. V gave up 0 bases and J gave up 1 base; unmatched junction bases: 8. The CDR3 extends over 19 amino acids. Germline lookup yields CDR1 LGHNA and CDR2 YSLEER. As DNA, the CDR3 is TGCGCCAGCAGCCAAGATTTACGGGAGGGGAATTCTGGGGCCAACGTCCTGACTTTC. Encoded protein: CASSQDLREGNSGANVLTF.

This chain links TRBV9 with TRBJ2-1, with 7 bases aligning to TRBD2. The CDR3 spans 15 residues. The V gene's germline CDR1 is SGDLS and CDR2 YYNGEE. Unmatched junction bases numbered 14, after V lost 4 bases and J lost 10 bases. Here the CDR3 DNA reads TGTGCCAGCAGCATATCGGGACTATCCACAATGGAGCAGTTCTTC. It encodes CASSISGLSTMEQFF. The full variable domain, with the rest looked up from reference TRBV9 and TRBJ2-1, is DSGVTQTPKHLITATGQRVTLRCSPRSGDLSVYWYQQSLDQGLQFLIQYYNGEERAKGNILERFSAQQFPDLHSELNLSSLELGDSALYFCASSISGLSTMEQFFGPGTRLTVL.

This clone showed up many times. CDR3 region: CARLGVQGKLAKNIQYF. The DNA for the CDR3 is TGCGCCAGATTGGGGGTGCAGGGGAAATTAGCCAAAAACATTCAGTACTTC. The gene calls are TRBV23-1 and TRBJ2-4; TRBD1 is a possible D gene (6 bases). Being an ORF, TRBV23-1 has a function that is uncertain. V shed 9 bases and J shed 0 bases, with 21 bases lying between them. CDR3 size: 17 residues.

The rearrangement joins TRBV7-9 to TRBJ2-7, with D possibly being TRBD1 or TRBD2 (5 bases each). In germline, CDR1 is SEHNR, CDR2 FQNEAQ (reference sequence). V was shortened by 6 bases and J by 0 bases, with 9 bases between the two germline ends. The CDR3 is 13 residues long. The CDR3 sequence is CASSPGPSYEQYF. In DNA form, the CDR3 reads TGTGCCAGCAGTCCGGGACCCTCCTACGAGCAGTACTTC. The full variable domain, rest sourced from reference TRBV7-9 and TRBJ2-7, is DTGVSQNPRHKITKRGQNVTFRCDPISEHNRLYWYRQTLGQGPEFLTYFQNEAQLEKSRLLSDRFSAERPKGSFSTLEIQRTEQGDSAMYLCASSPGPSYEQYFGPGTRLTVT.

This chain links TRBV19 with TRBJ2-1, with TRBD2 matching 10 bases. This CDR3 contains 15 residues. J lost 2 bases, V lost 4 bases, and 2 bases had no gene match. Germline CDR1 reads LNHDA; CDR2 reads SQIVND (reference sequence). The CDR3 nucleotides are TGTGCCAGTAGTAGCGGGACTAGCGCCTACAATGAGCAGTTCTTC. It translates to CASSSGTSAYNEQFF.

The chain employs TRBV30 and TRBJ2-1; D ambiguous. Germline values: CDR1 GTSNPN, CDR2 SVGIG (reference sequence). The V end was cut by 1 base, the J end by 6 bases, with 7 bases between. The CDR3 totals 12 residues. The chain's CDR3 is CAWSDRINEQFF. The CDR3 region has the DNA TGTGCCTGGAGTGACCGGATCAATGAGCAGTTCTTC. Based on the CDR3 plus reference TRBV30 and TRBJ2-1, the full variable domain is SQTIHQWPATLVQPVGSPLSLECTVEGTSNPNLYWYRQAAGRGLQLLFYSVGIGQISSEVPQNLSASRPQDRQFILSSKKLLLSDSGFYLCAWSDRINEQFFGPGTRLTVL.

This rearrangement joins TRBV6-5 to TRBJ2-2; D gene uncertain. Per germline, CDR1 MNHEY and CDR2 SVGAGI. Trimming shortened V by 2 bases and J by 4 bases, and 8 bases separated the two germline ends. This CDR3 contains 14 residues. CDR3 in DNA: TGTGCCAGCAGTTACGAGCGTGGCACCGGGGAGCTGTTTTTT. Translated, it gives CASSYERGTGELFF.

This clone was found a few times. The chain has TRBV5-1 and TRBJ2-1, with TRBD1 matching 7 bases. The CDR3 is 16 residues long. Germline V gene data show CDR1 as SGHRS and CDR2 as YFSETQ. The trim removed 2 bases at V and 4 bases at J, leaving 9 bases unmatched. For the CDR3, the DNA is TGCGCCAGCAGCTTAGGACAGGCGGCCCTTTACAATGAGCAGTTCTTC. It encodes CASSLGQAALYNEQFF.

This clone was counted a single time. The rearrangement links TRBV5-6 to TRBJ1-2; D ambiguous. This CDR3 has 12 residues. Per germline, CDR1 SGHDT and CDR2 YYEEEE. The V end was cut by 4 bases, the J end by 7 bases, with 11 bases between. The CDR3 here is CASSLDGTGYTF. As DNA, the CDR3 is TGTGCCAGCAGCCTGGACGGAACTGGCTACACCTTC. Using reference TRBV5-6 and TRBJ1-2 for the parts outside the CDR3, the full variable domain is DAGVTQSPTHLIKTRGQQVTLRCSPKSGHDTVSWYQQALGQGPQFIFQYYEEEERQRGNFPDRFSGHQFPNYSSELNVNALLLGDSALYLCASSLDGTGYTFGSGTRLTVV.

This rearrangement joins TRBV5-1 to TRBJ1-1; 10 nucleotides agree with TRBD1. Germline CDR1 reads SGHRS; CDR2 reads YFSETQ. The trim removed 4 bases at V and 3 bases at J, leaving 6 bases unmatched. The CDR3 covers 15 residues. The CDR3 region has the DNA TGCGCCAGCAGCCCGGGACAGGGGAGGGACACTGAAGCTTTCTTT. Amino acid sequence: CASSPGQGRDTEAFF.

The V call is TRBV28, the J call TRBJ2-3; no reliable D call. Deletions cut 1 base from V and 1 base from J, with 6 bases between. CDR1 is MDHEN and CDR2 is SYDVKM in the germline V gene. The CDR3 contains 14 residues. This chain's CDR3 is CASSLSYGTDTQYF. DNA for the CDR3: TGTGCCAGCAGTTTATCGTACGGCACAGATACGCAGTATTTT.

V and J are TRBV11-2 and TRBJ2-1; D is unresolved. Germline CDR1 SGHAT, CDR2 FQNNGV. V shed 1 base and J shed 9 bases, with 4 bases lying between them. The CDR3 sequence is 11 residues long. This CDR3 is CASSLGGEQFF. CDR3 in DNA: TGTGCCAGCAGCTTAGGGGGTGAGCAGTTCTTC.

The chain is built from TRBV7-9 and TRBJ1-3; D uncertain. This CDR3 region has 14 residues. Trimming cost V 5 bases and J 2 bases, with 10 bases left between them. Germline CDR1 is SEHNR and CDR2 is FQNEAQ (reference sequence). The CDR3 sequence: CASSPVGAGNTIYF. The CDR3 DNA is TGTGCCAGCAGCCCAGTCGGGGCTGGAAACACCATATATTTT.

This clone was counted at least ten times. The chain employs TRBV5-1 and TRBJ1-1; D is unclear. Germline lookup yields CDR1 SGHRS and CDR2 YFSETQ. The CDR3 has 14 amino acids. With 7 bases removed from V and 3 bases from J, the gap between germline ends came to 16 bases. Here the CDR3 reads CASFLGLFDTEAFF. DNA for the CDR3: TGCGCCAGCTTCCTGGGGTTGTTCGACACTGAAGCTTTCTTT.

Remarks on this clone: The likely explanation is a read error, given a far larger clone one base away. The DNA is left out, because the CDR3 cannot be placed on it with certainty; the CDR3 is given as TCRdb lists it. CDR3: CSVAAGTTGEQLF. The chain is built from TRBV29-1 and TRBJ2-1; TRBD2, as called in the table, went unchecked against the DNA. Including both end residues, the CDR3 is 13 amino acids long. Germline loops: CDR1 SQVTM, CDR2 ANQGSEA.

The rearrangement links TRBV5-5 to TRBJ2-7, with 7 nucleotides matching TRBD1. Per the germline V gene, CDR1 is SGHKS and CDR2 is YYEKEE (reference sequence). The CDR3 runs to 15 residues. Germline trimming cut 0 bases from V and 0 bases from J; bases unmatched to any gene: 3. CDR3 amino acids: CASSLAGTASYEQYF. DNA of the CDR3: TGTGCCAGCAGCTTGGCAGGGACAGCCTCCTACGAGCAGTACTTC.

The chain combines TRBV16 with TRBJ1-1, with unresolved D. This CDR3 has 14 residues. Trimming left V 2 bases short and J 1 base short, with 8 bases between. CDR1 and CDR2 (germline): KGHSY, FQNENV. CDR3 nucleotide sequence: TGTGCCAGCAGCCAACAGCGGGCGAACACTGAAGCTTTCTTT. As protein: CASSQQRANTEAFF.

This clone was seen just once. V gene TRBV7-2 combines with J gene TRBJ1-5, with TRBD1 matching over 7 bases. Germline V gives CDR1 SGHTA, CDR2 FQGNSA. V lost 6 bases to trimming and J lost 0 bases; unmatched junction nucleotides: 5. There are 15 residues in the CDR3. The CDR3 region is CASRWDSFSNQPQHF. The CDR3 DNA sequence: TGTGCCAGCAGATGGGACAGCTTTAGCAATCAGCCCCAGCATTTT.

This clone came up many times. The CDR3 spells CASSARLAGAGANVLTF. CDR3 DNA: TGCGCCAGCAGCGCCCGACTAGCGGGGGCTGGGGCCAACGTCCTGACTTTC. The gene calls are TRBV5-1 and TRBJ2-6, with TRBD2 identical over 12 bases. V was clipped by 4 bases and J by 2 bases; unmatched bases: 4. There are 17 residues in the CDR3. CDR1 and CDR2 from the germline V gene are SGHRS and YFSETQ. Combining the CDR3 with reference TRBV5-1 and TRBJ2-6 gives the whole variable domain KAGVTQTPRYLIKTRGQQVTLSCSPISGHRSVSWYQQTPGQGLQFLFEYFSETQRNKGNFPGRFSGRQFSNSRSEMNVSTLELGDSALYLCASSARLAGAGANVLTFGAGSRLTVL.

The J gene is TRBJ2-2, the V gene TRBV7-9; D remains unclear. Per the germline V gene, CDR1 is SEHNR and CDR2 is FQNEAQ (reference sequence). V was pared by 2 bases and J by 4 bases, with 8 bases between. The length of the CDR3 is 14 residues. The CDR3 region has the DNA TGTGCCAGCAGCTTACATGTGCCCACCGGGGAGCTGTTTTTT. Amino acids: CASSLHVPTGELFF.

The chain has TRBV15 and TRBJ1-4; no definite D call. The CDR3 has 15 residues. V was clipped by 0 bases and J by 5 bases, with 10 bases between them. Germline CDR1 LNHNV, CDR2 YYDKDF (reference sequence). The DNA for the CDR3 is TGTGCCACCAGCAGAGAGATACAGACAAATGAAAAACTGTTTTTT. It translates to CATSREIQTNEKLFF.